Below, 15 T cell receptor beta chains from the same sample are listed, as sequenced in a study of T-cell reconstitution after alpha-beta-depleted transplantation in children. Unique molecular identifiers were incorporated into the prepared TCRbeta library. TCRdb re-analysed the PCR reads in MiXCR, keeping a single row per CDR3 protein. The sample lists almost 500,000 distinct CDR3 sequences; roughly 10% were seen once. Sequences were derived from PBMCs, sampled before TCRalphabeta/CD19-depleted stem cell transplant. The receptor set was obtained from a child between 2 and 9 years old with inherited bone marrow failure, due to receive a stem cell transplant.

CDR3 sequence: CASSQVPDSRYTF. CDR3 bases: TGTGCCAGCAGCCAAGTGCCCGACAGCCGCTACACCTTC. The V gene is TRBV3-1, the J gene TRBJ1-2; D perhaps matches TRBD1 (5 bases). Germline V gene data show CDR1 as LGHDT and CDR2 as YNNKEL (reference sequence). V was cut by 1 base and J by 9 bases, with 12 bases left in between. The CDR3 covers 13 residues.

There are a few counts of this clonotype. The chain couples TRBV30 to TRBJ2-1; 11 bases agree with TRBD2. CDR1 is GTSNPN and CDR2 is SVGIG in the germline V gene (reference sequence). The CDR3 extends over 14 amino acids. Unmatched junction bases numbered 2, after V lost 3 bases and J lost 4 bases. In DNA form, the CDR3 reads TGTGCCTGGAGGACTAGCGGGACTTACAATGAGCAGTTCTTC. Translation: CAWRTSGTYNEQFF.

The rearrangement uses TRBV12-3 or TRBV12-4 and TRBJ2-3; 12 nucleotides line up with TRBD2. The CDR3 runs to 16 residues. Losses at the gene ends were 5 bases for V and 4 bases for J; bases not matched to a gene: 7. CDR3 sequence (DNA): TGTGCCAGCAGTCCAGCGACTAGCGGGAGTCCAGATACGCAGTATTTT. Protein sequence: CASSPATSGSPDTQYF.

This clonotype came up many times. The chain links TRBV12-3 or TRBV12-4 to TRBJ2-5; D perhaps matches TRBD2 (6 bases). Trimming shortened V by 7 bases and J by 3 bases, and 15 bases separated the two germline ends. This CDR3 has 14 residues. The CDR3 region has the DNA TGTGCCAGCATCCTCAGCGGGCCCAAAGAGACCCAGTACTTC. This translates into CASILSGPKETQYF.

The table lists this clonotype with many counts. The gene calls are TRBV20-1 and TRBJ1-1, with no clear D. Trimming took 1 base from V and 0 from J, leaving 6 bases between them. This CDR3 region has 13 residues. From germline, CDR1 is DFQATT and CDR2 SNEGSKA (reference sequence). The CDR3, as DNA: TGCAGTGCTAGAGCCCCCATGAACACTGAAGCTTTCTTT. Amino acid sequence: CSARAPMNTEAFF.

The chain has TRBV27 and TRBJ1-1; D remains unclear. This CDR3 contains 13 residues. V was pared by 7 bases and J by 7 bases, with 16 bases between. CDR1 MNHEY and CDR2 SMNVEV come from the germline V gene (reference sequence). The CDR3 spells CASKNRAPDEAFF. The CDR3 DNA is TGTGCCAGCAAGAATAGGGCACCCGATGAAGCTTTCTTT.

This clonotype appeared many times. The V and J genes are TRBV28 and TRBJ2-7, with 8 bases matching TRBD1. Germline values: CDR1 MDHEN, CDR2 SYDVKM. The CDR3 loop spans 15 amino acids. Unmatched junction bases numbered 10, after V lost 7 bases and J lost 2 bases. The CDR3 loop reads CASTFTGTGAYEQYF. In DNA form, the CDR3 reads TGTGCCAGCACTTTCACCGGGACAGGAGCCTACGAGCAGTACTTC. Supplemented by reference TRBV28 and TRBJ2-7, the full variable domain reads DVKVTQSSRYLVKRTGEKVFLECVQDMDHENMFWYRQDPGLGLRLIYFSYDVKMKEKGDIPEGYSVSREKKERFSLILESASTNQTSMYLCASTFTGTGAYEQYFGPGTRLTVT.

This clonotype has a count of ten or more. The genes are TRBV5-1 and TRBJ2-2; TRBD1 might be the D (6 bases). The CDR3 length is 16 residues. The ends were cut back, 0 bases at V and 4 bases at J, with 13 bases in the middle. Germline-derived CDR1 and CDR2 are SGHRS and YFSETQ. CDR3: CASSLVSTGATGELFF. The CDR3 nucleotides read TGCGCCAGCAGCTTGGTTTCGACAGGAGCCACCGGGGAGCTGTTTTTT.

This clonotype was picked up many times. This chain connects TRBV3-1 to TRBJ2-5, with TRBD2 matching 10 bases. The germline CDR1 and CDR2 sequences are LGHDT and YNNKEL (reference sequence). J was trimmed by 3 bases and V by 1 base; bases with no gene match: 2. CDR3 length: 15 residues. CDR3 DNA: TGTGCCAGCAGCCAAGGGCTAGCGGGGGAAGAGACCCAGTACTTC. Amino acid sequence: CASSQGLAGEETQYF.

This clonotype was detected many times. This chain links TRBV27 with TRBJ2-7; the match to TRBD2 covers 7 bases. J gave up 4 bases and V 1 base, and 4 bases lay outside the gene matches. Germline V gene lookup returns CDR1 MNHEY and CDR2 SMNVEV (reference sequence). There are 14 residues in the CDR3. CDR3 nucleotides: TGTGCCAGCAGTTTATTAGGGCGGGGGTACGAGCAGTACTTC. Translated: CASSLLGRGYEQYF.

This clonotype was observed at least ten times. The DNA for the CDR3 is TGTGCCAGCAGTTGGGTAGCGGGGCTTTACAATGAGCAGTTCTTC. Translating gives CASSWVAGLYNEQFF. The gene calls are TRBV28 and TRBJ2-1; 8 positions agree with TRBD2. V gave up 4 bases and J gave up 4 bases; unmatched junction bases: 6. The CDR3 covers 15 residues. Germline V gene sequence: CDR1 MDHEN, CDR2 SYDVKM.

This clonotype was observed a few times. The CDR3 DNA reads as TGTGCCAGCAGTCTGTCAGACGTTACTGAAGCTTTCTTT. Its translation is CASSLSDVTEAFF. The rearrangement joins TRBV27 to TRBJ1-1; D uncertain. This CDR3 has 13 residues. V was shortened by 5 bases and J by 5 bases, with 12 bases between the two germline ends. Looked up from germline, CDR1 is MNHEY and CDR2 is SMNVEV (reference sequence).

Regarding this clonotype: Since a much larger clone is just one base distant, this may be a read error. This rearrangement joins TRBV28 to TRBJ2-3; D gene unclear. This CDR3 has 12 amino acids. V gave up 4 bases and J gave up 4 bases, with 6 bases separating them. Germline CDR1 reads MDHEN; CDR2 reads SYDVKM. The CDR3 protein is CASSCLSDTQYF. In DNA, the CDR3 is TGTGCCAGCAGTTGCCTGTCAGATACGCAGTATTTT.

This clonotype appeared a few times. The chain employs TRBV2 and TRBJ1-2; D not certain. Trimming took 3 bases from V and 5 from J, leaving 13 bases between them. Germline values: CDR1 SNHLY, CDR2 FYNNEI. The CDR3 covers 14 residues. The CDR3 loop is CASSDVDGVYGYTF. In nucleotides, the CDR3 is TGTGCCAGCAGTGACGTTGACGGAGTATATGGCTACACCTTC.

At least ten counts were recorded for this clonotype. The chain carries TRBV2 and TRBJ2-7; no reliable D call. The germline V and J ends were trimmed by 1 base and 1 base, with 5 bases remaining between them. Germline V CDR1 and CDR2: SNHLY, FYNNEI. The CDR3 extends over 13 amino acids. CDR3 in amino acids: CASSEGPSYEQYF. The CDR3 DNA is TGTGCCAGCAGTGAAGGCCCTTCCTACGAGCAGTACTTC.